This TCR beta chain originates from a study of regulatory T cells in long-lasting Graves disease. Germline CDR1 MDHEN, CDR2 SYDVKM. Losses at the gene ends were 3 bases for V and 2 bases for J; bases not matched to a gene: 17. The CDR3 is 20 residues long. As to time point: newly diagnosed GD, antithyroid drugs for less than 3 months. From PBMCs, RNA was extracted and then used to make the TCR library. Assembly of TCR beta libraries relied on iRepertoire HTBI primers together with Arm-PCR of CDR3 regions. TCRdb analysed the multiplex PCR reads with MiXCR anew, one entry per CDR3 protein. The data contain around 450,000 distinct CDR3 sequences, around 15% of them singletons. This clonotype was found a few times. The sample was also linked to a second study, of T cells in Graves' hyperthyroidism and ophthalmopathy. Per that paper: Across 18 months, stable Graves' hyperthyroidism was marked by no progression to ophthalmopathy. Those with hyperthyroidism were 18 to 65 years old, newly diagnosed, and ill for under 2 months. HTBI primers drove first-round RT-PCR of the TCR CDR3. Blood also contained most expanded thyroid clonotypes above 0.001.

The clonotype originates from a man aged 35 to 55 with Graves disease. The V gene is TRBV28, the J gene TRBJ2-3, with 10 positions matching TRBD2. The sample consisted of peripheral blood mononuclear cells (PBMCs), taken at new diagnosis, from a patient treated with antithyroid drugs. CDR3 loop: CASSFFASGSSGWATDTQYF. In DNA form, the CDR3 reads TGTGCCAGCAGTTTCTTCGCTAGCGGGAGCTCCGGGTGGGCCACAGATACGCAGTATTTT.